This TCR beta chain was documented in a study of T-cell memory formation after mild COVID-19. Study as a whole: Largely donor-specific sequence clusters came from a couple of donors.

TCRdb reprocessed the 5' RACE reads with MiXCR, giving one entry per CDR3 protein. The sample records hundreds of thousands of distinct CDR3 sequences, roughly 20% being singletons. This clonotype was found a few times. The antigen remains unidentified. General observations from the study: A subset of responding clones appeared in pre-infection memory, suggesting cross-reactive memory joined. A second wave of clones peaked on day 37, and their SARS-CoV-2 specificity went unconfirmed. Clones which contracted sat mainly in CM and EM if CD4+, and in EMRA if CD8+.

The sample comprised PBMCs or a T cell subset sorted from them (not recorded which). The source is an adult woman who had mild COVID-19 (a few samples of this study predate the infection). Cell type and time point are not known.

CDR3 sequence: CASREGQGVSYEQYF. CDR3 DNA sequence: TGTGCCAGCAGAGAGGGACAGGGGGTCTCCTACGAGCAGTACTTC. The chain employs TRBV2 and TRBJ2-7, with 11 bases lining up with TRBD1. Looked up from germline, CDR1 is SNHLY and CDR2 is FYNNEI. Losses at the gene ends were 6 bases for V and 0 bases for J; bases not matched to a gene: 4. The CDR3 consists of 15 residues.